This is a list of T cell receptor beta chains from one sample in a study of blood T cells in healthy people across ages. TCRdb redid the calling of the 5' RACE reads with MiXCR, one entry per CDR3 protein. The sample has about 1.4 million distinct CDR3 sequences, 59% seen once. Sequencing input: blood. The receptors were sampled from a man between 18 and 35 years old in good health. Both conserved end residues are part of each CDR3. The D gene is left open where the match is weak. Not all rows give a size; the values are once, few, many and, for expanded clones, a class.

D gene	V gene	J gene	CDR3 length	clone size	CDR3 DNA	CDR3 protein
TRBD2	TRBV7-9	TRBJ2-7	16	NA	TGTGCCAGCAGCTTTAGCGGGGGGGCCGTCTACAATGAGCAGTACTTC	CASSFSGGAVYNEQYF
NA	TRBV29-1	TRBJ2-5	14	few	TGCAGCGTTGACACGGGAGTGGTGGGGGAGACCCAGTACTTC	CSVDTGVVGETQYF
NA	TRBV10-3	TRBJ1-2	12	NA	TGTGCCATCAGCGGGGGAGACTATGGCTACACCTTC	CAISGGDYGYTF
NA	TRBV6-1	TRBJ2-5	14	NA	TGTGCCAGCAGTGAACCGCAGCGTCAAGAGACCCAGTACTTC	CASSEPQRQETQYF
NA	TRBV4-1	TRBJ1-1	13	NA	TGCGCCAGCAGCCAATCCACGAGTACTGAAGCTTTCTTT	CASSQSTSTEAFF
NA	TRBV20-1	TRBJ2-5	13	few	TGCAGTGCTAGACCTCATCCCCAAGAGACCCAGTACTTC	CSARPHPQETQYF
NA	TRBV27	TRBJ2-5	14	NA	TGTGCCAGCAGTTCTCTCGGCGGGGACAATGAGCAGTACTTC	CASSSLGGDNEQYF
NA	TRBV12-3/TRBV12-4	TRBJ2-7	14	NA	TGTGCCAGCAGTAACCGGGACGGACTCTACGAGCAGTACTTC	CASSNRDGLYEQYF
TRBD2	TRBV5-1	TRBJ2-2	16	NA	TGCGCCAGCAGCTTGCAGCGGGAGGGGGACACCGGGGAGCTGTTTTTT	CASSLQREGDTGELFF
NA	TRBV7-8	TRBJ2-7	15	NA	TGTGCCAGCGGCTCCAAGTCGACGGGATCCTACGAGCAGTACTTC	CASGSKSTGSYEQYF
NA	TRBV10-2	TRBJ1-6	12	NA	TGCGCCAGCAAGTCACCCAATTCACCCCTCCACTTT	CASKSPNSPLHF
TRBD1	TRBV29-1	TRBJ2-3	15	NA	TGCAGCGTCCTTAAAGGACAGGGGGCAACAGATACGCAGTATTTT	CSVLKGQGATDTQYF
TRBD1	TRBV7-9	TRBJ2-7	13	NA	TGTGCCAGCAGCCCACCAGACAGGGGCGAGCAGTACTTC	CASSPPDRGEQYF
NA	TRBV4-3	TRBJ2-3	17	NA	TGCGCCAGCAGCCAAGAATGGCGGGGTCCTAGCACAGATACGCAGTATTTT	CASSQEWRGPSTDTQYF
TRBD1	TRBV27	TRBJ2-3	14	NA	TGTGCCAGCAGTTCGGGGACAGGTTTGGATACGCAGTATTTT	CASSSGTGLDTQYF
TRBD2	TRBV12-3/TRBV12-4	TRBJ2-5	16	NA	TGTGCCAGCAGTACATGGACTAGCGGGGATAAAGAGACCCAGTACTTC	CASSTWTSGDKETQYF
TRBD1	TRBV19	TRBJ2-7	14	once	TGTGCCACCTCAGACACGGACAGGAACTACGAGCAGTACTTC	CATSDTDRNYEQYF